This is a list of T cell receptor beta chains from one sample in a study of T-cell reconstitution after alpha-beta-depleted transplantation in children. Each CDR3 protein is one row after TCRdb ran MiXCR on the PCR reads. The table records roughly 610,000 distinct CDR3 sequences, under 12% of them present only once. The input for sequencing was PBMCs from the stem cell graft donor, taken from the stem cell graft. These receptors were collected from a human donor who donated a stem cell graft to a child with acute myeloid leukemia. Both conserved end residues are part of each CDR3. A D gene is named only where the DNA matches it firmly. Where a row states a size, it is once, few, many or the class of an expanded clone; other rows omit it.

TRBJ2-7 | TRBD1 | TRBV6-2/TRBV6-3 | NA | CASRQGNYEQYF | TGTGCCAGTAGACAGGGAAACTACGAGCAGTACTTC
TRBJ2-1 | TRBD2 | TRBV6-1 | many | CATPSGFREQFF | TGTGCCACTCCTAGCGGGTTTCGGGAGCAGTTCTTC
TRBJ1-1 | TRBD1 | TRBV10-3 | NA | CAVRQGAKDTEAFF | TGTGCCGTTCGACAGGGGGCTAAGGACACTGAAGCTTTCTTT
TRBJ2-7 | NA | TRBV20-1 | NA | CSARDVQGPLDEQYF | TGCAGTGCTAGAGATGTCCAGGGCCCCTTAGACGAGCAGTACTTC
TRBJ2-3 | NA | TRBV20-1 | few | CSALRVDTQYF | TGCAGTGCCCTAAGGGTAGATACGCAGTATTTT
TRBJ2-1 | TRBD2 | TRBV20-1 | many | CSASPLVGTSGTITYNEQFF | TGCAGTGCTAGTCCGCTGGTGGGGACTAGCGGGACCATCACCTACAATGAGCAGTTCTTC
TRBJ2-5 | NA | TRBV5-1 | few | CASSLVLGGGETQYF | TGCGCCAGCAGCTTGGTACTAGGAGGAGGAGAGACCCAGTACTTC
TRBJ2-1 | TRBD1 | TRBV29-1 | few | CSANRGIGHEQFF | TGCAGCGCGAACAGGGGAATCGGACATGAGCAGTTCTTC
TRBJ2-2 | NA | TRBV11-2 | many | CASSTQVFGELFF | TGTGCCAGCAGTACACAGGTTTTTGGGGAGCTGTTTTTT
TRBJ2-4 | TRBD2 | TRBV6-1 | few | CASRGLAGGSVKNIQYF | TGTGCCAGCAGGGGACTAGCGGGAGGTAGTGTCAAAAACATTCAGTACTTC